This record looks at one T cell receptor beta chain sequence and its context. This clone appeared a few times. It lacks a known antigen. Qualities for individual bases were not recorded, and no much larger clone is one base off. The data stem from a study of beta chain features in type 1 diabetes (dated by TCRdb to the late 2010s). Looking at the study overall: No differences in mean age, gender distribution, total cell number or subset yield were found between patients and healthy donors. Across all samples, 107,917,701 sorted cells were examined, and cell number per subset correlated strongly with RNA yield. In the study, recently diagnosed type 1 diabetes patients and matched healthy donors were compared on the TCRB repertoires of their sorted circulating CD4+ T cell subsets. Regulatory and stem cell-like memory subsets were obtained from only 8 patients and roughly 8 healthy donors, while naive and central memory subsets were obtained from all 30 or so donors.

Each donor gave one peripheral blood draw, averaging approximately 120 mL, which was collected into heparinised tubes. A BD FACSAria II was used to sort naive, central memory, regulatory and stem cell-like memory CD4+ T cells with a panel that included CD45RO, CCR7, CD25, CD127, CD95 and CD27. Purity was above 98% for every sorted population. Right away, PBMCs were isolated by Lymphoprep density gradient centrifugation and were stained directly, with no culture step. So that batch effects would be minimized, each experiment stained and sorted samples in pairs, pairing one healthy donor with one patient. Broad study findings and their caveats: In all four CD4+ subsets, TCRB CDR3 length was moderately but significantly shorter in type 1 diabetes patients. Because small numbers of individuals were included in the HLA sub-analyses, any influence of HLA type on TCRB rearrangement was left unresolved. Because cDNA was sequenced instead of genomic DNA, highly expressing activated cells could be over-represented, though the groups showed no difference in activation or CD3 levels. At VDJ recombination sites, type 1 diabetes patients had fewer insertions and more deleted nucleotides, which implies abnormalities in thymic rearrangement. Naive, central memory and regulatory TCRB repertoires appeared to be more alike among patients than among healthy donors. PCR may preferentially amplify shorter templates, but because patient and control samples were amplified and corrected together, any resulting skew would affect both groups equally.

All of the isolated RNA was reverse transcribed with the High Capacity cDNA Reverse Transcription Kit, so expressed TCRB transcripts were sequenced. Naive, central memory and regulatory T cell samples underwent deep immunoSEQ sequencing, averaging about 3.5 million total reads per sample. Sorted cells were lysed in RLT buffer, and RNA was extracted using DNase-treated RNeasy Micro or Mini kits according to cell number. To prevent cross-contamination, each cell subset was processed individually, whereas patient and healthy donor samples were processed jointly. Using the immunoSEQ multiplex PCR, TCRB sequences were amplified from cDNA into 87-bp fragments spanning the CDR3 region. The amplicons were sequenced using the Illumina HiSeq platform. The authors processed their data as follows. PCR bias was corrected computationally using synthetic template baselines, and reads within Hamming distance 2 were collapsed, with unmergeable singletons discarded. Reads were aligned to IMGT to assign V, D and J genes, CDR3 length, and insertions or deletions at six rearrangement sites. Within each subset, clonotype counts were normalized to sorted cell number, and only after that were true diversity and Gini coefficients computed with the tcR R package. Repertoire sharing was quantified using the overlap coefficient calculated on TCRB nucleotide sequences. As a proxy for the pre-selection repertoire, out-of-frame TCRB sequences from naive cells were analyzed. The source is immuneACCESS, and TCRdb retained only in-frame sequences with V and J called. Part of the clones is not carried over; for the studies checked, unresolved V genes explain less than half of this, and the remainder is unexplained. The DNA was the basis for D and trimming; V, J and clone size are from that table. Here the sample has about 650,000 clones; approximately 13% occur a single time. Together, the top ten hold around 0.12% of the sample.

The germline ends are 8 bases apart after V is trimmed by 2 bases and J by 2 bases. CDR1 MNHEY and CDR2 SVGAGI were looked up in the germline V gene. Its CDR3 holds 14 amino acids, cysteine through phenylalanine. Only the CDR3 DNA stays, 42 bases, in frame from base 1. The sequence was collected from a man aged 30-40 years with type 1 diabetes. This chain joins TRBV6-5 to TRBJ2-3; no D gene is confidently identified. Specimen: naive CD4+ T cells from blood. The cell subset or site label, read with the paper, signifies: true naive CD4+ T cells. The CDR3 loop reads CASSYSAFTDTQYF. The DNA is TGTGCCAGCAGTTACAGTGCGTTCACAGATACGCAGTATTTT.